The rows below give T cell receptor beta chains drawn from one sample of a study of blood T cells in healthy people across ages. TCRdb reanalysed the 5' RACE reads using MiXCR and keeps one entry per CDR3 protein. The data hold around 500,000 distinct CDR3 sequences, with 45% to 55% observed a single time. Sequencing input: blood. The origin of the receptors is an elderly man in good health. The CDR3 runs from the conserved cysteine through the conserved F or W. D genes are given only for firm matches. Clone size appears in some rows only: once, few, many, or a class for an expanded clone.

clone size	V gene	J gene	D gene	CDR3 DNA	CDR3 protein
NA	TRBV20-1	TRBJ2-3	NA	TGCAGTGCACACCTTATGCGGGGTGTTGGGGATACGCAGTATTTT	CSAHLMRGVGDTQYF
once	TRBV10-3	TRBJ1-5	NA	TGTGCCATCAGTGAGCTAGGGGCTCAGCCCCAGCATTTT	CAISELGAQPQHF
few	TRBV5-1	TRBJ2-3	TRBD2	TGCGCCAGCAGCTTGGAGGGCGGGAGTCGGACAGATACGCAGTATTTT	CASSLEGGSRTDTQYF
few	TRBV20-1	TRBJ2-5	NA	TGCAGTGCTTTGTACCGGGAGACCCAGTACTTC	CSALYRETQYF
NA	TRBV7-2	TRBJ2-5	NA	TGTGCCAGCGGCAAAGGGAGAAGGCAAGAGACCCAGTACTTC	CASGKGRRQETQYF
NA	TRBV4-3	TRBJ1-4	NA	TGCGCCAGCAGCCAAGATTTGTTAGAGCTCACAACTAATGAAAAACTGTTTTTT	CASSQDLLELTTNEKLFF
NA	TRBV27	TRBJ2-1	NA	TGTGCCAGCAGTTTATCAGGGGGCGGTTTTGGGGACTACGATGAGCAGTTCTTC	CASSLSGGGFGDYDEQFF
NA	TRBV20-1	TRBJ1-4	TRBD1	TGCAGTGCTAGAGATCCCGGACAGGGAGGGGAAAAACTGTTTTTT	CSARDPGQGGEKLFF
NA	TRBV20-1	TRBJ1-1	TRBD1	TGCAGTGCTAGAGATCAAGGGACAGATCCGAAGACTGAAGCTTTCTTT	CSARDQGTDPKTEAFF
NA	TRBV4-3	TRBJ1-6	TRBD1	TGCGCCAGCAGCCACCTGGACAGGCCTGTGCTCCACTTT	CASSHLDRPVLHF
NA	TRBV20-1	TRBJ2-1	TRBD2	TGCAGTGCTAGAGGGACACTAGCGAGAGATTACAATGAGCAGTTCTTC	CSARGTLARDYNEQFF
few	TRBV7-3	TRBJ2-3	NA	TGTGCCAGCAGCTTAAGCCCAGGCACAGATACGCAGTATTTT	CASSLSPGTDTQYF
NA	TRBV29-1	TRBJ2-6	NA	TGCAGCGCTCGGACAGCGAGCTCTGGGGCCAACGTCCTGACTTTC	CSARTASSGANVLTF
NA	TRBV2	TRBJ2-3	NA	TGTGCCAGCAGTGAGGAGACAGGACCACGGGTGGATACGCAGTATTTT	CASSEETGPRVDTQYF